This T cell receptor beta chain was captured by sequencing in a study of cytomegalovirus exposure and HLA in healthy donors. As regards this clone: An end of the junction does not agree with germline; a read error may underlie this.

PCR involved 60 Vbeta and 13 Jbeta primers. Generated by immunoSEQ multiplex PCR, the TCRdb table keeps only in-frame clones and is missing some. This sample has 150,000 to 200,000 clones, with about three quarters found just once. The CDR3 covers 13 residues. Germline values: CDR1 LNHDA, CDR2 SQIVND (reference sequence). Sequencing was done on a sample of PBMCs. This TCR was recovered from a woman aged 30 to 39 in good health and CMV-seronegative. The V call is TRBV19, the J call TRBJ1-2; D uncertain. The CDR3 sequence is CASSLDSLGGYTF. CDR3 DNA sequence: TGTGCCAGTAGTTTAGATAGCCTGGGTGGCTACACCTTC.